Described below is a single TCR beta chain sequence and its context. These data are taken from a study of neoadjuvant anti-PD-1 for oral cavity cancer. Clones were sequenced by immunoSEQ multiplex PCR, and TCRdb holds only the in-frame ones, with some missing. The repertoire holds approximately 15,000 clones, with 66% as singletons. CDR1 and CDR2 (germline): SGHTA, FQGNSA. This CDR3 spans 16 amino acids. The germline V and J ends were trimmed by 1 base and 0 bases, with 10 bases remaining between them. The chain joins TRBV7-2 to TRBJ1-3, with unresolved D. This clonotype was obtained from a person aged 35-79 years with oral cavity squamous cell carcinoma. The specimen was PBMCs, collected before nivolumab (anti-PD-1) treatment. The CDR3 bases are TGTGCCAGCAGCTTAGGGGCTGACCGCTCTGGAAACACCATATATTTT. It encodes CASSLGADRSGNTIYF.